These 15 T cell receptor beta chains were sequenced from one sample in a study of control samples from healthy donors and cancer patients. The repertoire was sequenced with immunoSEQ multiplex PCR; TCRdb's copy has only in-frame clones and lacks some. In the table there are roughly 76,000 clones, about 93% of which are singletons. Sequenced input: blood. These receptors originate from a woman aged 40 to 50 in good health.

The rearrangement uses TRBV5-6 and TRBJ1-3, with D unclear. The CDR3 extends over 13 amino acids. The V gene lost 0 bases and the J gene lost 1 base, with 2 bases spanning the gap. Germline loops: CDR1 SGHDT, CDR2 YYEEEE. The CDR3 DNA is TGTGCCAGCAGCTTGGCGTCTGGAAACACCATATATTTT. This translates into CASSLASGNTIYF.

The V and J genes are TRBV6-5 and TRBJ1-3; 8 nucleotides match TRBD1. The CDR3 sequence is 14 residues long. J was trimmed by 2 bases and V by 5 bases; bases with no gene match: 2. Germline V gene data show CDR1 as MNHEY and CDR2 as SVGAGI. CDR3 sequence (DNA): TGTGCCAGCAGTAAACAGGGGGCTGGAAACACCATATATTTT. This gives the protein CASSKQGAGNTIYF.

The rearrangement uses TRBV6-5 and TRBJ2-7; D unresolved. The CDR3 spans 12 residues. Looked up from germline, CDR1 is MNHEY and CDR2 is SVGAGI. Trimming took off 6 bases at V and 2 bases at J, with 8 bases between the two ends. CDR3 in DNA: TGTGCCAGCAGGACCCAACCCTACGAGCAGTACTTC. This sequence encodes CASRTQPYEQYF.

The V gene is TRBV29-1, the J gene TRBJ2-3; a possible D gene is TRBD2 (6 bases). Germline V lookup: CDR1 SQVTM, CDR2 ANQGSEA. The CDR3 consists of 16 residues. V was clipped by 4 bases and J by 1 base, with 18 bases between them. The CDR3 DNA is TGCAGCGTTGCGATTAACTTAGCGGTTCGCACAGATACGCAGTATTTT. Its translation is CSVAINLAVRTDTQYF.

The rearrangement joins TRBV30 to TRBJ2-7; possibly TRBD1 for D (6 bases). V was clipped by 5 bases and J by 2 bases, with 10 bases between them. In germline, CDR1 is GTSNPN, CDR2 SVGIG (reference sequence). This CDR3 contains 12 residues. The CDR3 loop is CAWADSTYEQYF. CDR3 bases: TGTGCCTGGGCGGACAGCACCTACGAGCAGTACTTC.

The V call is TRBV19, the J call TRBJ1-1, with 7 bases fitting TRBD1. Germline assignment: CDR1 LNHDA and CDR2 SQIVND (reference sequence). The CDR3 has 17 residues. J lost 1 base, V lost 2 bases, and 10 bases had no gene match. The CDR3 bases are TGTGCCAGTAGTATATTCCCTCTGGGACAGACGAACACTGAAGCTTTCTTT. Protein: CASSIFPLGQTNTEAFF.

The J gene is TRBJ2-2, the V gene TRBV18; D not resolved. The length of the CDR3 is 13 residues. Germline V gene lookup returns CDR1 KGHSH and CDR2 LQKENI. Trimming took off 0 bases at V and 5 bases at J, with 4 bases between the two ends. CDR3 protein: CASSPPSTGELFF. In DNA form, the CDR3 reads TGTGCCAGCTCACCACCCTCGACCGGGGAGCTGTTTTTT.

The V and J genes are TRBV6-2 or TRBV6-3 and TRBJ1-2; maybe TRBD1 (5 bases). CDR1 and CDR2 from the germline V gene are MNHEY and SVGEGT. The CDR3 runs to 17 residues. Trimming removed 0 bases from V and 6 bases from J, with 20 bases in between. Here the CDR3 DNA reads TGTGCCAGCAGTTACTCGATCCGGACATCAGAAGAGAATGGCTACACCTTC. The encoded protein is CASSYSIRTSEENGYTF.

The chain recombines TRBV7-2 with TRBJ1-2; a weak D match, TRBD1 (6 bases). The CDR3 extends over 14 amino acids. Per germline, CDR1 SGHTA and CDR2 FQGNSA. V was shortened by 6 bases and J by 1 base, with 12 bases between the two germline ends. The CDR3 protein is CASRPGDLNYGYTF. For the CDR3, the DNA is TGTGCCAGCAGACCAGGGGACCTTAACTATGGCTACACCTTC. The full variable domain, completed using reference TRBV7-2 and TRBJ1-2, is GAGVSQSPSNKVTEKGKDVELRCDPISGHTALYWYRQSLGQGLEFLIYFQGNSAPDKSGLPSDRFSAERTGGSVSTLTIQRTQQEDSAVYLCASRPGDLNYGYTFGSGTRLTVV.

The chain links TRBV16 to TRBJ1-5, with D unresolved. The germline CDR1 and CDR2 sequences are KGHSY and FQNENV. The CDR3 has 15 amino acids. The germline V and J ends were trimmed by 2 bases and 1 base, with 9 bases remaining between them. CDR3 nucleotides: TGTGCCAGCAGCCAAGTGGCCGGGAGCAATCAGCCCCAGCATTTT. As protein: CASSQVAGSNQPQHF.

This rearrangement joins TRBV2 to TRBJ1-2; TRBD1 matches 7 bases. This CDR3 has 13 residues. The germline V gene encodes CDR1 SNHLY and CDR2 FYNNEI. The J segment lost 4 bases and the V segment lost 6 bases, leaving 5 bases of the junction unmatched. CDR3 in amino acids: CASSDRAPYGYTF. The CDR3 region has the DNA TGTGCCAGCAGCGACAGGGCCCCCTATGGCTACACCTTC.

The V and J genes are TRBV7-2 and TRBJ1-4; D is uncertain. CDR1 is SGHTA and CDR2 is FQGNSA in the germline V gene. V lost 4 bases and J 4 bases, leaving 7 bases between the germline ends. The CDR3 spans 13 residues. The CDR3 spells CASSSSLNEKLFF. CDR3 DNA sequence: TGTGCCAGCAGCTCCAGCCTTAATGAAAAACTGTTTTTT.

The CDR3 sequence: CASKGSRAGEKLFF. The CDR3 DNA reads TGTGCCAGCAAAGGGTCAAGGGCTGGGGAAAAACTGTTTTTT. This chain uses TRBV2 with TRBJ1-4; D remains ambiguous. The germline V gene encodes CDR1 SNHLY and CDR2 FYNNEI. The CDR3 is 14 residues long. Deletions cut 7 bases from V and 8 bases from J, with 17 bases between.

This clone has just a few counts. Other nucleotide sequences in the sample specify the same CDR3. The chain employs TRBV10-3 and TRBJ2-3, with 7 positions matching TRBD1. Germline CDR1 reads ENHRY; CDR2 reads SYGVKD. CDR3 length: 14 residues. With V trimmed by 7 bases and J by 0 bases, 4 bases remained unmatched. CDR3 in DNA: TGTGCCATCAAGGGGGCGTTCAGCACAGATACGCAGTATTTT. Translation: CAIKGAFSTDTQYF.

V usage is TRBV6-2 or TRBV6-3 and J usage is TRBJ1-6, with 9 nucleotides matching TRBD1. Trimming removed 4 bases from V and 9 bases from J; junction bases left unmatched: 4. The CDR3 length is 14 residues. Germline-derived CDR1 and CDR2 are MNHEY and SVGEGT. Here the CDR3 reads CASSFRTGVSPLHF. The CDR3 region has the DNA TGTGCCAGCAGTTTTCGGACAGGGGTTTCACCCCTCCACTTT.